Below, one T cell receptor (beta chain) is given with its context. In the original workflow: Using reference gene primer amplification, nucleated cell counts were estimated. TCRdb's copy holds only in-frame clones and misses some; the assay was immunoSEQ multiplex PCR. That table furnishes V, J and clone size, whereas the DNA furnished D and trimming. The sample holds 110,000 or so clones; around four fifths are singletons and the top ten take approximately 18%. This sample was included in a study of blood T cell repertoires in COVID-19. Turning to the study itself: From T cells, B-cell-depleted T cells, or PBMCs came the material, which was cDNA or gDNA.

The CDR3 covers 16 residues. Trimming cost V 0 bases and J 0 bases, with 9 bases left between them. Germline CDR1 is MNHEY and CDR2 is SVGAGI. This receptor was obtained from a woman aged 60-75 years with acute or convalescent COVID-19. Sequences were obtained from peripheral blood. J is TRBJ1-3 and V is TRBV6-5; D unclear. The CDR3 region is CASSYSGVVSGNTIYF. The CDR3 bases are TGTGCCAGCAGTTACTCCGGGGTGGTCTCTGGAAACACCATATATTTT.